The 30 T cell receptor beta chains in this list originate from one sample, sequenced in a study of blood T cell repertoires in COVID-19. Repertoires were generated with immunoSEQ multiplex PCR, while TCRdb's copy carries only in-frame clones and drops some. The data contain under 450,000 clones, roughly four fifths of them singletons. The material sequenced was PBMCs or T cells enriched from blood (not recorded which). The source is a woman aged 50 to 65 who had recovered from COVID-19.

V is TRBV27 and J is TRBJ1-1, with TRBD1 as a possible D gene (5 bases). CDR1 and CDR2 (germline): MNHEY, SMNVEV (reference sequence). This CDR3 has 16 amino acids. V was pared by 5 bases and J by 4 bases, with 20 bases between. CDR3 region: CASSRHGRGGGTEAFF. The CDR3 DNA is TGTGCCAGCAGTCGACACGGGCGGGGGGGAGGCACTGAAGCTTTCTTT.

The rearrangement uses TRBV7-2 and TRBJ1-2; 7 bases are a match to TRBD1. V lost 0 bases, J lost 4 bases, and 2 bases stayed unmatched. This CDR3 has 14 residues. Germline V gene lookup returns CDR1 SGHTA and CDR2 FQGNSA. The CDR3 DNA reads as TGTGCCAGCAGCTTAGCGGGACAGTTCTATGGCTACACCTTC. Translation gives CASSLAGQFYGYTF.

Of note for this clone: Relative to the germline gene, one junction end is altered; a read error may explain this. This chain joins TRBV14 and TRBJ2-5; tentatively, D is TRBD1 (5 bases). The CDR3 has 16 residues. Germline V gene data show CDR1 as SGHDN and CDR2 as FVKESK. In DNA form, the CDR3 reads TGTGCCAGCAGCGAAGAAACACTTTGGACAAGAGAGACCCAGTACTTC. Its translation is CASSEETLWTRETQYF.

A single count supports this clone. J is TRBJ2-1 and V is TRBV6-5, with D unclear. The CDR3 is made up of 15 amino acids. V was cut by 4 bases and J by 0 bases, with 10 bases left in between. The germline V gene encodes CDR1 MNHEY and CDR2 SVGAGI. The CDR3, as DNA: TGTGCCAGCAGTTCGATGCTTAGCTCCTACAATGAGCAGTTCTTC. This translates into CASSSMLSSYNEQFF.

The chain recombines TRBV29-1 with TRBJ1-1; D unclear. The CDR3 runs to 11 residues. The V end was cut by 6 bases, the J end by 3 bases, with 8 bases between. Germline CDR1 is SQVTM and CDR2 is ANQGSEA. The CDR3 DNA is TGCAGCGTCACCCGGGACACTGAAGCTTTCTTT. Encoded protein: CSVTRDTEAFF.

The genes are TRBV2 and TRBJ1-2; a possible D gene is TRBD1 (6 bases). Per germline, CDR1 SNHLY and CDR2 FYNNEI. Trimming pared 4 bases from V and 7 bases from J, leaving 13 bases between. The CDR3 spans 13 residues. Written as DNA, the CDR3 is TGTGCCAGCAGTGGACAGGTGCTGGGTGGCTACACCTTC. Translating gives CASSGQVLGGYTF.

The V gene is TRBV4-1, the J gene TRBJ1-2, with D possibly being TRBD1 (6 bases). V lost 2 bases and J 4 bases, leaving 11 bases between the germline ends. The CDR3 has 14 residues. Germline assignment: CDR1 MGHRA and CDR2 YSYEKL. The CDR3 reads CASSQPQGFYGYTF. The CDR3 nucleotides are TGCGCCAGCAGCCAACCACAGGGATTCTATGGCTACACCTTC.

Only a few counts were recorded for this clone. The chain links TRBV5-4 to TRBJ1-1, with 10 bases fitting TRBD1. CDR1 is SGHNT and CDR2 is YYREEE in the germline V gene (reference sequence). With V trimmed by 4 bases and J by 1 base, 7 bases remained unmatched. The CDR3 covers 16 residues. The CDR3 nucleotides read TGTGCCAGCAGCCCTAGACAGGGGGCGGGGAACACTGAAGCTTTCTTT. It specifies CASSPRQGAGNTEAFF.

The rearrangement joins TRBV5-6 to TRBJ2-5; 9 positions agree with TRBD2. Per the germline V gene, CDR1 is SGHDT and CDR2 is YYEEEE. CDR3 length equals 18 residues. V was pared by 4 bases and J by 1 base, with 14 bases of the junction left unmatched. CDR3 residues: CASSLPGGRGGFQETQYF. CDR3 nucleotide sequence: TGTGCCAGCAGCCTCCCCGGAGGGCGGGGGGGCTTCCAAGAGACCCAGTACTTC.

This chain links TRBV27 with TRBJ1-2; 7 nucleotides line up with TRBD1. There are 13 residues in the CDR3. Losses at the gene ends were 5 bases for V and 2 bases for J; bases not matched to a gene: 2. CDR1 is MNHEY, CDR2 SMNVEV, per germline (reference sequence). The CDR3 loop reads CASSRQGNYGYTF. The DNA for the CDR3 is TGTGCCAGCAGTCGACAGGGAAACTATGGCTACACCTTC.

The chain uses TRBV9 and TRBJ2-1; D gene uncertain. V shed 0 bases and J shed 9 bases, with 10 bases lying between them. Looked up from germline, CDR1 is SGDLS and CDR2 is YYNGEE. The CDR3 has 13 residues. In DNA, the CDR3 is TGTGCCAGCAGCGTAGCGCAAGCGCGTGAGCAGTTCTTC. This translates into CASSVAQAREQFF.

This chain links TRBV10-3 with TRBJ1-1; no definite D call. The germline gives CDR1 ENHRY, CDR2 SYGVKD. V lost 0 bases and J lost 7, with 6 bases in between. This CDR3 has 12 residues. The CDR3 spells CAISESISEAFF. The CDR3, as DNA: TGTGCCATCAGTGAGTCGATCAGTGAAGCTTTCTTT.

This chain uses TRBV7-9 with TRBJ2-7, with 14 bases lining up with TRBD2. Germline V gene lookup returns CDR1 SEHNR and CDR2 FQNEAQ (reference sequence). The CDR3 spans 15 residues. Germline trimming cut 5 bases from V and 5 bases from J; bases unmatched to any gene: 5. The CDR3 loop is CASSPTGLAGDEQYF. The CDR3 nucleotides are TGTGCCAGCAGCCCCACGGGACTAGCGGGAGACGAGCAGTACTTC.

V gene TRBV30 combines with J gene TRBJ1-2; D is uncertain. The CDR3 sequence is 11 residues long. Looked up from germline, CDR1 is GTSNPN and CDR2 is SVGIG (reference sequence). V lost 3 bases, J lost 4 bases, and 6 bases lay in between. For the CDR3, the DNA is TGTGCCTGGAGGGCCGCCTATGGCTACACCTTC. Translated: CAWRAAYGYTF.

V and J are TRBV4-2 and TRBJ2-1, with TRBD2 as a possible D gene (6 bases). V lost 4 bases and J 0 bases, leaving 13 bases between the germline ends. Germline loops: CDR1 LGHNA, CDR2 YNFKEQ. The CDR3 runs to 16 residues. The CDR3 spells CASSLTGSSSYNEQFF. Written as DNA, the CDR3 is TGTGCCAGCAGCCTTACCGGGAGCTCCTCCTACAATGAGCAGTTCTTC.

The rearrangement uses TRBV7-2 and TRBJ2-4; 13 nucleotides align to TRBD2. The CDR3 runs to 15 residues. Trimming cost V 4 bases and J 8 bases; bases outside gene matches: 5. Germline CDR1 and CDR2: SGHTA and FQGNSA. CDR3 nucleotides: TGTGCCAGCAGCTCGATGACTAGCGGGGGGTACATTCAGTACTTC. Amino acid sequence: CASSSMTSGGYIQYF.

The chain joins TRBV5-1 to TRBJ1-2; tentatively, D is TRBD1 (5 bases). Trimming stripped 2 bases from V and 0 bases from J, with 8 bases between. Germline-derived CDR1 and CDR2 are SGHRS and YFSETQ. The CDR3 is 14 residues long. The CDR3 loop reads CASSLDSANYGYTF. The CDR3 bases are TGCGCCAGCAGCTTAGACAGCGCTAACTATGGCTACACCTTC.

The chain links TRBV14 to TRBJ1-2; weak D call: TRBD1 (6 bases). V shed 0 bases and J shed 7 bases, with 9 bases lying between them. This CDR3 is 13 amino acids long. CDR1 and CDR2 (germline): SGHDN, FVKESK. The CDR3 here is CASSQDRGIGYTF. In DNA form, the CDR3 reads TGTGCCAGCAGCCAAGACAGGGGAATTGGCTACACCTTC.

The chain is built from TRBV6-2 or TRBV6-3 and TRBJ2-5, with TRBD1 as a possible D gene (5 bases). The V end was cut by 5 bases, the J end by 2 bases, with 15 bases between. The CDR3 covers 15 residues. The germline gives CDR1 MNHEY, CDR2 SVGEGT. The CDR3 nucleotides read TGTGCCAGCAGTCGCCCCGGAACAGGACAAGAGACCCAGTACTTC. Protein product: CASSRPGTGQETQYF.

The CDR3 coding sequence is TGTGCCAGCAGCGTTCTCTCTACAGGGACCAATGAGCAGTTCTTC. This translates into CASSVLSTGTNEQFF. The chain uses TRBV6-2 or TRBV6-3 and TRBJ2-1; possible D gene TRBD1, 6 bases. Trimming left V 6 bases short and J 6 bases short, with 18 bases between. The V gene's germline CDR1 is MNHEY and CDR2 SVGEGT. The CDR3 length is 15 residues.

This rearrangement joins TRBV4-2 to TRBJ2-1, with D perhaps TRBD2 (5 bases). CDR3 length: 15 residues. V was trimmed by 4 bases and J by 7 bases, leaving 17 bases between them. Germline V gene lookup returns CDR1 LGHNA and CDR2 YNFKEQ. CDR3 sequence: CASSLGEREGNEQFF. The CDR3 DNA follows: TGTGCCAGCAGCCTTGGCGAGCGAGAGGGTAATGAGCAGTTCTTC.

This chain joins TRBV9 and TRBJ1-3, with 9 bases that match TRBD1. In germline, CDR1 is SGDLS, CDR2 YYNGEE. This CDR3 contains 15 residues. V was clipped by 0 bases and J by 2 bases; unmatched bases: 0. The chain's CDR3 is CASSVDRGPGNTIYF. The CDR3 coding sequence is TGTGCCAGCAGCGTAGACAGGGGGCCTGGAAACACCATATATTTT.

This rearrangement joins TRBV29-1 to TRBJ2-5; 10 bases fit TRBD1. In germline, CDR1 is SQVTM, CDR2 ANQGSEA. This CDR3 region has 14 residues. V was pared by 4 bases and J by 3 bases, with 5 bases of the junction left unmatched. The CDR3, as DNA: TGCAGCGTTGCCGCCGGGACAGGGGAAGAGACCCAGTACTTC. It encodes CSVAAGTGEETQYF.

This chain joins TRBV2 and TRBJ1-2, with a weak D call TRBD1 (6 bases). The CDR3 contains 14 residues. The germline CDR1 and CDR2 sequences are SNHLY and FYNNEI. The V gene lost 0 bases and the J gene lost 4 bases, with 9 bases spanning the gap. CDR3 sequence: CASSEARTVYGYTF. The CDR3 coding sequence is TGTGCCAGCAGTGAAGCGCGGACAGTCTATGGCTACACCTTC.

The chain couples TRBV7-3 to TRBJ2-7, with 9 bases aligning to TRBD1. CDR3 length: 16 amino acids. Germline CDR1 and CDR2: SGHTA and FQGTGA. Germline trimming cut 5 bases from V and 0 bases from J; bases unmatched to any gene: 8. The CDR3 loop reads CASSVAGTGNSYEQYF. CDR3 DNA: TGTGCCAGCAGCGTCGCCGGGACAGGGAACTCCTACGAGCAGTACTTC.

This clone occurred once. This sequence joins TRBV7-2 and TRBJ1-2; 8 bases fit TRBD1. The CDR3 loop spans 13 amino acids. Germline V CDR1 and CDR2: SGHTA, FQGNSA. After removal of 6 bases from V and 3 bases from J, the junction contained 3 bases not matched to a gene. This chain's CDR3 is CASSSGGDYGYTF. The CDR3 nucleotides are TGTGCCAGCAGTTCAGGGGGCGACTATGGCTACACCTTC.

The chain recombines TRBV5-1 with TRBJ1-2; 11 bases agree with TRBD1. Germline V gene data show CDR1 as SGHRS and CDR2 as YFSETQ. CDR3 length equals 17 residues. With V trimmed by 0 bases and J by 2 bases, 6 bases remained unmatched. The CDR3 DNA is TGCGCCAGCAGCTTGGGGGACAGGGGGAGTCTCAACTATGGCTACACCTTC. Translated, it gives CASSLGDRGSLNYGYTF.

In regard to this clone: Germline and junction disagree at one end, which may indicate a read error. V usage is TRBV7-2 and J usage is TRBJ2-1; D gene uncertain. Germline V gene sequence: CDR1 SGHTA, CDR2 FQGNSA. CDR3 length: 11 residues. The CDR3 reads CASGAGPLAVF. In nucleotides, the CDR3 is TGTGCCAGCGGAGCTGGTCCCCTGGCGGTCTTC.

This clone was observed once. J is TRBJ2-1 and V is TRBV5-1; the match to TRBD2 covers 9 bases. CDR3 length: 15 residues. Germline CDR1 reads SGHRS; CDR2 reads YFSETQ. With 2 bases clipped from V and 9 bases from J, the junction kept 9 bases outside the gene matches. The CDR3 is CASSFGAGGPGEQFF. The CDR3 DNA reads as TGCGCCAGCAGCTTTGGGGCGGGAGGGCCTGGTGAGCAGTTCTTC.

V usage is TRBV5-1 and J usage is TRBJ1-4; 8 nucleotides agree with TRBD1. The CDR3 runs 15 residues. CDR1 and CDR2 (germline): SGHRS, YFSETQ. V lost 4 bases to trimming and J lost 3 bases; unmatched junction nucleotides: 5. DNA for the CDR3: TGCGCCAGCAGCACACAGGGGGGGCCTAATGAAAAACTGTTTTTT. This codes for CASSTQGGPNEKLFF.